This T cell receptor beta chain was captured by sequencing in a study of T cell repertoires in cytomegalovirus infection. The CDR3 runs to 15 residues. CDR1 and CDR2 (germline): SNHLY, FYNNEI. V gave up 6 bases and J gave up 0 bases, with 12 bases separating them. Study results and limitations: The ex vivo response was dominated by HLA-C-restricted CMV-specific TCR beta clonotypes.

Each CDR3 protein gets one entry after TCRdb re-called the reads with MiXCR. The table shows 450,000 to 550,000 distinct CDR3 sequences, with about 44% occurring only once. The table lists this clonotype with a few counts. Its antigen is unknown. This chain connects TRBV2 to TRBJ1-3, with no clear D. The sequenced sample was cultured PBMCs, obtained from culture after CMV antigen stimulation. The source is a human donor in good health (CMV status not recorded). Some clones in this sample may be carry-over from other donors' samples. The chain's CDR3 is CASSAGPSSGNTIYF. The CDR3 DNA is TGTGCCAGCAGCGCCGGGCCGAGCTCTGGAAACACCATATATTTT.